The rows below give T cell receptor beta chains drawn from one sample of a study of regulatory T cells in long-lasting Graves disease. TCRdb re-derived calls from the multiplex PCR reads in MiXCR, one entry per CDR3 protein. The sample has 250,000 to 300,000 distinct CDR3 sequences, under 20% seen once. These data were also filed under a second study, of T cells in Graves' hyperthyroidism and ophthalmopathy.

Sample: peripheral blood mononuclear cells (PBMCs), taken at new diagnosis, from a patient treated with antithyroid drugs. Receptors were obtained from a young woman with Graves disease. CDR3s include the opening cysteine and the closing phenylalanine or tryptophan. Each record gives: V gene, CDR3 length, D gene, clone size, J gene, CDR3 protein, CDR3 DNA. The D gene is left open where the match is weak. A clone size is listed for some rows: how often the clone was seen (once, few, many), or a class if it is expanded.

v_gene: TRBV4-1
len: 18
d_gene: -
abundance: many
j_gene: TRBJ2-7
CDR3aa: CASSHSPDGTSARDEQYF
CDR3nt: TGCGCCAGCAGCCACTCGCCCGACGGGACCTCCGCACGGGACGAGCAGTACTTC

v_gene: TRBV19
len: 15
d_gene: TRBD1
abundance: few
j_gene: TRBJ1-2
CDR3aa: CASSIFPGQGFGYTF
CDR3nt: TGTGCCAGTAGTATATTCCCCGGACAGGGCTTTGGCTACACCTTC

v_gene: TRBV20-1
len: 15
d_gene: TRBD2
abundance: many
j_gene: TRBJ2-5
CDR3aa: CSARVAGGSGRTQYF
CDR3nt: TGCAGTGCTAGAGTAGCGGGGGGGTCTGGTAGGACCCAGTACTTC

v_gene: TRBV14
len: 13
d_gene: -
abundance: many
j_gene: TRBJ1-6
CDR3aa: CASSRGLVEPLHF
CDR3nt: TGTGCCAGCAGTCGGGGGCTAGTTGAACCCCTCCACTTT

v_gene: TRBV6-2/TRBV6-3
len: 14
d_gene: -
abundance: few
j_gene: TRBJ1-3
CDR3aa: CASSSQGRGNTIYF
CDR3nt: TGTGCCAGCAGTTCCCAGGGACGCGGAAACACCATATATTTT

v_gene: TRBV11-3
len: 19
d_gene: TRBD1
abundance: -
j_gene: TRBJ1-6
CDR3aa: CASSGGQGGSRSYNSPLHF
CDR3nt: TGTGCCAGCAGCGGTGGACAGGGGGGTTCCCGCTCCTATAATTCACCCCTCCACTTT

v_gene: TRBV27
len: 15
d_gene: TRBD1
abundance: many
j_gene: TRBJ1-2
CDR3aa: CASSSPDRDNHGYTF
CDR3nt: TGTGCCAGCAGTTCCCCGGACAGGGACAATCATGGCTACACCTTC

v_gene: TRBV7-2
len: 14
d_gene: -
abundance: many
j_gene: TRBJ1-5
CDR3aa: CASSLGAGAQPQHF
CDR3nt: TGTGCCAGCAGCTTAGGGGCAGGGGCTCAGCCCCAGCATTTT

v_gene: TRBV12-3/TRBV12-4
len: 15
d_gene: TRBD1
abundance: many
j_gene: TRBJ1-5
CDR3aa: CASSRQGGGNQPQHF
CDR3nt: TGTGCCAGCAGTCGACAGGGCGGAGGCAATCAGCCCCAGCATTTT

v_gene: TRBV20-1
len: 14
d_gene: -
abundance: many
j_gene: TRBJ1-1
CDR3aa: CSARDLVLGTEAFF
CDR3nt: TGCAGTGCTAGAGACTTGGTCTTGGGCACTGAAGCTTTCTTT

v_gene: TRBV2
len: 13
d_gene: -
abundance: once
j_gene: TRBJ2-5
CDR3aa: CASSERGLETQYF
CDR3nt: TGTGCCAGCAGTGAACGTGGGCTAGAGACCCAGTACTTC

v_gene: TRBV19
len: 14
d_gene: -
abundance: few
j_gene: TRBJ2-7
CDR3aa: CASSLRGASYEQYF
CDR3nt: TGTGCCAGTAGTCTCCGGGGCGCAAGCTACGAGCAGTACTTC

v_gene: TRBV20-1
len: 14
d_gene: -
abundance: many
j_gene: TRBJ1-2
CDR3aa: CSAGRGQANYGYTF
CDR3nt: TGCAGTGCTGGAAGGGGTCAAGCTAACTATGGCTACACCTTC

v_gene: TRBV7-7
len: 15
d_gene: TRBD1
abundance: many
j_gene: TRBJ2-1
CDR3aa: CASSLVAGGRNEQFF
CDR3nt: TGTGCTAGCAGCTTAGTGGCAGGGGGCCGCAATGAGCAGTTCTTC

v_gene: TRBV11-2
len: 14
d_gene: TRBD2
abundance: many
j_gene: TRBJ2-1
CDR3aa: CASSSPGRGNEQFF
CDR3nt: TGTGCCAGCAGCTCCCCCGGGAGGGGTAATGAGCAGTTCTTC

v_gene: TRBV9
len: 13
d_gene: -
abundance: many
j_gene: TRBJ1-6
CDR3aa: CASSGGLNSPLHF
CDR3nt: TGTGCCAGCAGCGGAGGACTGAATTCACCCCTCCACTTT

v_gene: TRBV20-1
len: 14
d_gene: TRBD1
abundance: many
j_gene: TRBJ1-2
CDR3aa: CSARGDRGADGYTF
CDR3nt: TGCAGTGCTAGAGGGGACAGGGGAGCAGATGGCTACACCTTC

v_gene: TRBV5-6
len: 13
d_gene: TRBD1
abundance: -
j_gene: TRBJ2-7
CDR3aa: CASSRQGAGERYF
CDR3nt: TGTGCCAGCAGCCGACAGGGGGCTGGTGAGCGGTACTTC

v_gene: TRBV5-4
len: 17
d_gene: TRBD1
abundance: few
j_gene: TRBJ1-6
CDR3aa: CASSSTGTSSYNSPLHF
CDR3nt: TGTGCCAGCAGCTCGACAGGGACGAGCTCCTATAATTCACCCCTCCACTTT

v_gene: TRBV7-9
len: 15
d_gene: TRBD1
abundance: -
j_gene: TRBJ2-7
CDR3aa: CASSQTGGGFTIQYF
CDR3nt: TGTGCCAGCAGCCAGACAGGGGGCGGGTTTACGATACAGTACTTC

v_gene: TRBV5-5
len: 15
d_gene: TRBD1
abundance: many
j_gene: TRBJ1-5
CDR3aa: CASSRTGGTDQPQHF
CDR3nt: TGTGCCAGCAGCCGTACAGGGGGAACGGATCAGCCCCAGCATTTT

v_gene: TRBV7-9
len: 13
d_gene: -
abundance: many
j_gene: TRBJ2-1
CDR3aa: CASSRPGVAGTFF
CDR3nt: TGTGCCAGCAGCAGGCCCGGGGTGGCAGGGACTTTCTTC

v_gene: TRBV7-9
len: 14
d_gene: -
abundance: many
j_gene: TRBJ1-2
CDR3aa: CASSRTPPNYGYTF
CDR3nt: TGTGCCAGCAGCCGGACGCCCCCGAACTATGGCTACACCTTC

v_gene: TRBV6-1
len: 13
d_gene: -
abundance: -
j_gene: TRBJ1-6
CDR3aa: CASRDREESPLHF
CDR3nt: TGTGCCAGCAGGGACAGAGAGGAGTCACCCCTCCACTTT

v_gene: TRBV12-3/TRBV12-4
len: 16
d_gene: TRBD2
abundance: few
j_gene: TRBJ2-5
CDR3aa: CVSSSTLAGGRETQYF
CDR3nt: TGTGTCAGCAGTTCGACACTAGCGGGGGGGCGGGAGACCCAGTACTTC

v_gene: TRBV5-1
len: 15
d_gene: TRBD2
abundance: -
j_gene: TRBJ2-1
CDR3aa: CASSGGTSGGHEQFF
CDR3nt: TGCGCCAGCAGCGGCGGGACTAGCGGGGGGCATGAGCAGTTCTTC

v_gene: TRBV12-3/TRBV12-4
len: 14
d_gene: -
abundance: many
j_gene: TRBJ2-2
CDR3aa: CASSYRDGAGELFF
CDR3nt: TGTGCCAGCAGTTACAGGGATGGTGCCGGGGAGCTGTTTTTT

v_gene: TRBV24-1
len: 18
d_gene: TRBD2
abundance: many
j_gene: TRBJ2-5
CDR3aa: CATSDLGLAGVHQETQYF
CDR3nt: TGTGCCACCAGTGATCTCGGACTAGCGGGGGTCCACCAAGAGACCCAGTACTTC

v_gene: TRBV15
len: 16
d_gene: -
abundance: many
j_gene: TRBJ2-4
CDR3aa: CATSNPDTEAKNIQYF
CDR3nt: TGTGCCACCAGCAACCCGGACACTGAAGCCAAAAACATTCAGTACTTC

v_gene: TRBV2
len: 15
d_gene: -
abundance: -
j_gene: TRBJ2-2
CDR3aa: CASSPDRTHTGELFF
CDR3nt: TGTGCCAGCAGTCCGGACAGAACTCACACCGGGGAGCTGTTTTTT

v_gene: TRBV19
len: 13
d_gene: -
abundance: -
j_gene: TRBJ2-3
CDR3aa: CASSMRETDTQYF
CDR3nt: TGTGCCAGTAGTATGCGTGAAACAGATACGCAGTATTTT

v_gene: TRBV7-9
len: 13
d_gene: -
abundance: few
j_gene: TRBJ1-1
CDR3aa: CASSLSPRGEAFF
CDR3nt: TGTGCCAGCAGCTTATCTCCCCGGGGGGAGGCTTTCTTT

v_gene: TRBV6-1
len: 17
d_gene: -
abundance: many
j_gene: TRBJ1-5
CDR3aa: CASTPNRHGDLNQPQHF
CDR3nt: TGTGCCAGCACCCCGAACAGACACGGAGATCTTAATCAGCCCCAGCATTTT

v_gene: TRBV12-3/TRBV12-4
len: 16
d_gene: -
abundance: many
j_gene: TRBJ2-1
CDR3aa: CASRPEPHSSYNEQFF
CDR3nt: TGTGCCAGCAGACCCGAGCCGCATAGCTCCTACAATGAGCAGTTCTTC

v_gene: TRBV6-1
len: 14
d_gene: TRBD2
abundance: few
j_gene: TRBJ2-4
CDR3aa: CASRLASGKNIQYF
CDR3nt: TGTGCCTCCCGACTGGCTAGCGGTAAAAACATTCAGTACTTC

v_gene: TRBV5-6
len: 13
d_gene: TRBD1
abundance: many
j_gene: TRBJ1-2
CDR3aa: CASSPGTAYGYTF
CDR3nt: TGTGCCAGCAGTCCCGGGACAGCCTATGGCTACACCTTC

v_gene: TRBV5-1
len: 17
d_gene: TRBD1
abundance: many
j_gene: TRBJ1-6
CDR3aa: CASSLGGEGAHNSPLHF
CDR3nt: TGCGCCAGCAGCTTGGGTGGTGAGGGGGCCCATAATTCACCCCTCCACTTT

v_gene: TRBV5-1
len: 15
d_gene: TRBD2
abundance: many
j_gene: TRBJ2-5
CDR3aa: CASSLGDSGGETQYF
CDR3nt: TGCGCCAGCAGCTTGGGGGACTCGGGAGGGGAGACCCAGTACTTC

v_gene: TRBV6-1
len: 16
d_gene: -
abundance: many
j_gene: TRBJ1-3
CDR3aa: CASSLRQVPSGNTIYF
CDR3nt: TGTGCCAGCAGTCTCAGACAGGTTCCCTCTGGAAACACCATATATTTT

v_gene: TRBV11-2
len: 14
d_gene: TRBD1
abundance: many
j_gene: TRBJ1-2
CDR3aa: CASSLGQGDYGYTF
CDR3nt: TGTGCCAGCAGCTTAGGGCAGGGGGACTATGGCTACACCTTC

v_gene: TRBV3-1
len: 16
d_gene: TRBD2
abundance: many
j_gene: TRBJ2-5
CDR3aa: CASSQVGAGGLETQYF
CDR3nt: TGTGCCAGCAGCCAAGTGGGGGCGGGGGGGCTCGAGACCCAGTACTTC

v_gene: TRBV20-1
len: 13
d_gene: TRBD1
abundance: many
j_gene: TRBJ1-2
CDR3aa: CSAPRTGINGYTF
CDR3nt: TGCAGTGCTCCCAGGACAGGGATTAATGGCTACACCTTC

v_gene: TRBV2
len: 13
d_gene: -
abundance: -
j_gene: TRBJ1-5
CDR3aa: CASSAQGNQPQHF
CDR3nt: TGTGCCAGCAGTGCCCAGGGAAATCAGCCCCAGCATTTT

v_gene: TRBV5-1
len: 14
d_gene: -
abundance: many
j_gene: TRBJ1-2
CDR3aa: CASSPDSGNYGYTF
CDR3nt: TGTGCCAGCAGCCCAGACAGCGGCAACTATGGCTACACCTTC

v_gene: TRBV6-1
len: 13
d_gene: -
abundance: many
j_gene: TRBJ2-7
CDR3aa: CASSEENPHEQYF
CDR3nt: TGTGCCAGCAGTGAAGAGAACCCCCACGAGCAGTACTTC